The next 14 T cell receptor beta chains were all read from a single sample in a study of cytomegalovirus exposure and HLA in healthy donors. PCR amplification relied on 60 Vbeta primers (plus 13 Jbeta primers). Data came from immunoSEQ multiplex PCR; TCRdb stores just in-frame clones and leaves some out. Of 200,000 or so clones in the sample, approximately 80% are singletons; the top ten hold 1.5% to 2%. Specimen: PBMCs. The source is a man aged 45-65 years in good health and CMV-seronegative.

The chain links TRBV6-5 to TRBJ2-7; 8 bases agree with TRBD1. CDR3 size: 15 residues. Germline loops: CDR1 MNHEY, CDR2 SVGAGI. Trimming cost V 6 bases and J 2 bases; bases outside gene matches: 9. CDR3 sequence (DNA): TGTGCCAGCAGCTCGAACCGGGACAGGCCCTACGAGCAGTACTTC. Translated: CASSSNRDRPYEQYF.

The chain couples TRBV5-6 to TRBJ2-1; D is perhaps TRBD1 (6 bases). Trimming removed 0 bases at V and 2 bases at J, with 9 bases between. The CDR3 contains 15 residues. Germline V gives CDR1 SGHDT, CDR2 YYEEEE. CDR3 in DNA: TGTGCCAGCAGCTTGGGACAGGTGACCTACAATGAGCAGTTCTTC. It is translated as CASSLGQVTYNEQFF.

This clone was observed a handful of times. The chain joins TRBV27 to TRBJ1-5; 7 bases map to TRBD1. After removal of 5 bases from V and 0 bases from J, the junction contained 10 bases not matched to a gene. Germline loops: CDR1 MNHEY, CDR2 SMNVEV (reference sequence). CDR3 length: 17 amino acids. The CDR3 DNA reads as TGTGCCAGCAGTAAATCCCCGGACAGGTATAGCAATCAGCCCCAGCATTTT. Translating gives CASSKSPDRYSNQPQHF.

This clone was recorded a few times. V gene TRBV28 combines with J gene TRBJ2-2, with 11 bases that match TRBD1. The CDR3 contains 14 residues. Trimming at V came to 8 bases and at J to 3 bases, leaving 2 bases not matched to a gene. CDR1 and CDR2 from the germline V gene are MDHEN and SYDVKM. In DNA form, the CDR3 reads TGTGCCAGCGGGACAGGGGGTTACACCGGGGAGCTGTTTTTT. The encoded protein is CASGTGGYTGELFF.

This chain connects TRBV15 to TRBJ2-1, with a tentative D call TRBD2 (5 bases). Trimming stripped 1 base from V and 4 bases from J, with 17 bases between. This CDR3 region has 17 residues. Germline lookup yields CDR1 LNHNV and CDR2 YYDKDF (reference sequence). The CDR3 sequence is CATSRVRAREGYNEQFF. As DNA, the CDR3 is TGTGCCACCAGCAGAGTACGGGCAAGAGAGGGTTACAATGAGCAGTTCTTC.

V usage is TRBV11-3 and J usage is TRBJ2-5; TRBD2 agrees at 11 bases. The better agreement between TRBJ2-7 and the DNA end casts doubt on the J call. Germline-derived CDR1 and CDR2 are SGHNT and YENEEA. The CDR3 spans 15 residues. The CDR3 nucleotides are TGTGCCAGCAGCTACACTAGCGGGAGAAGCAGCGAGCAGTACTTC. Its protein is CASSYTSGRSSEQYF.

In DNA, the CDR3 is TGTGCCAGCACCAGACAGGGAAGGAACACTGAAGCTTTCTTT. Translating it yields CASTRQGRNTEAFF. This rearrangement joins TRBV27 to TRBJ1-1; 7 bases line up with TRBD1. V was clipped by 7 bases and J by 1 base; unmatched bases: 6. Germline-derived CDR1 and CDR2 are MNHEY and SMNVEV (reference sequence). The CDR3 is 14 residues long.

The chain couples TRBV27 to TRBJ2-1; the match to TRBD2 covers 8 bases. CDR3 length equals 16 residues. CDR1 is MNHEY, CDR2 SMNVEV, per germline (reference sequence). V gave up 3 bases and J gave up 2 bases; unmatched junction bases: 6. The CDR3 DNA reads TGTGCCAGCAGTTTGAGCGGGAGAGTCGCCTACAATGAGCAGTTCTTC. Translating it yields CASSLSGRVAYNEQFF.

J is TRBJ1-2 and V is TRBV2; TRBD1 matches 9 bases. The CDR3 covers 13 residues. Germline assignment: CDR1 SNHLY and CDR2 FYNNEI. V shed 7 bases, J shed 5 bases, and the junction held 5 bases outside the gene matches. DNA for the CDR3: TGTGCCAGCAATAAGGGACAGGGTTATGGCTACACCTTC. Translated: CASNKGQGYGYTF.

The chain combines TRBV30 with TRBJ2-1, with D possibly matching TRBD1 (6 bases). V gave up 4 bases and J gave up 7 bases, with 8 bases separating them. In germline, CDR1 is GTSNPN, CDR2 SVGIG (reference sequence). This CDR3 is 11 amino acids long. CDR3 DNA sequence: TGTGCCTGGACAGGGGCAAATGAGCAGTTCTTC. It specifies CAWTGANEQFF.

This sequence joins TRBV4-1 and TRBJ1-4; D unresolved. V lost 4 bases and J 7 bases, leaving 19 bases between the germline ends. The CDR3 is 16 amino acids. CDR1 is MGHRA, CDR2 YSYEKL, per germline. CDR3 protein: CASSPVPGGLGEKLFF. The DNA for the CDR3 is TGCGCCAGCAGCCCTGTACCGGGAGGGTTAGGTGAAAAACTGTTTTTT.

DNA for the CDR3: TGTGCCAGCAGTTCCCCGGGACAGGGGGTCACTGAAGCTTTCTTT. As protein: CASSSPGQGVTEAFF. The genes are TRBV27 and TRBJ1-1; 11 bases map to TRBD1. V shed 4 bases and J 4 bases; nucleotides not matched to a gene: 5. The germline V gene has CDR1 MNHEY and CDR2 SMNVEV (reference sequence). This CDR3 is built from 15 residues.

This clone was recorded a few times. The gene calls are TRBV19 and TRBJ2-7; 13 nucleotides agree with TRBD2. V trimming: 3 bases; J trimming: 2 bases; junction bases outside the gene matches: 1. The CDR3 consists of 15 residues. The germline gives CDR1 LNHDA, CDR2 SQIVND (reference sequence). The CDR3 spells CASSIGLAGAYEQYF. CDR3 coding DNA: TGTGCCAGTAGTATTGGACTAGCGGGAGCCTACGAGCAGTACTTC.

The chain couples TRBV5-1 to TRBJ2-1; 8 bases are a match to TRBD2. Germline V CDR1 and CDR2: SGHRS, YFSETQ. This CDR3 is built from 14 residues. The V and J ends lost 1 base and 9 bases, in that order; junction bases with no gene match: 6. The CDR3 reads CASSLIAGYGEQFF. The DNA for the CDR3 is TGCGCCAGCAGCTTGATAGCGGGGTATGGTGAGCAGTTCTTC.